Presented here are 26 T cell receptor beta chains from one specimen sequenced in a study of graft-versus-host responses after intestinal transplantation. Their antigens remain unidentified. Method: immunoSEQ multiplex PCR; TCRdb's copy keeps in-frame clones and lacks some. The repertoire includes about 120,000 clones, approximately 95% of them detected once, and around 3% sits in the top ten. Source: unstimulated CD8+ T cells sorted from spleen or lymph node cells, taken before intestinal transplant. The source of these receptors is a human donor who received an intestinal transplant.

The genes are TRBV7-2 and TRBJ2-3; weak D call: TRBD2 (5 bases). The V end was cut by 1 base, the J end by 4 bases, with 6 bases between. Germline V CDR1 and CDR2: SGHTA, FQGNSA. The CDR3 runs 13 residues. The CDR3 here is CASSLGTPDTQYF. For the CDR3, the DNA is TGTGCCAGCAGCTTAGGGACTCCAGATACGCAGTATTTT.

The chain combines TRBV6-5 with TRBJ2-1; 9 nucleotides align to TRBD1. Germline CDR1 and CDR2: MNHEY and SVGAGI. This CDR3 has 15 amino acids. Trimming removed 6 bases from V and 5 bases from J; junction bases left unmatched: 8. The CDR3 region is CASSSGTGNHNEQFF. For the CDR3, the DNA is TGTGCCAGCAGCTCAGGGACAGGGAATCACAATGAGCAGTTCTTC.

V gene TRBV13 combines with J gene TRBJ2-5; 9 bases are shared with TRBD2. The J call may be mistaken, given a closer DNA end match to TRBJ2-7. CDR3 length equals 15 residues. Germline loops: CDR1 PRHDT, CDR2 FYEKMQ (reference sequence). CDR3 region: CASSLGTSGVYEQYF. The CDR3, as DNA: TGTGCCAGCAGCTTAGGGACTAGCGGAGTCTACGAGCAGTACTTC.

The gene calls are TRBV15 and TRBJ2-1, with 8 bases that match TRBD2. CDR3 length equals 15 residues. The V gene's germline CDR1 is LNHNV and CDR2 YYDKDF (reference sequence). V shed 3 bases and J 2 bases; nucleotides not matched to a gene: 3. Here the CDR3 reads CATSRTSVPYNEQFF. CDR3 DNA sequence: TGTGCCACCAGCAGGACTAGCGTCCCCTACAATGAGCAGTTCTTC.

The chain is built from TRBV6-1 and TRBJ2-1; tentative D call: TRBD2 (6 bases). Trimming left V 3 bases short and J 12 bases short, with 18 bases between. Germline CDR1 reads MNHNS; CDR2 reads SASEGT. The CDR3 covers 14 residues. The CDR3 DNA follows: TGTGCCAGCAGTGACTATACAGGCCCCGGGGGGCAGTTCTTC. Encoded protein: CASSDYTGPGGQFF.

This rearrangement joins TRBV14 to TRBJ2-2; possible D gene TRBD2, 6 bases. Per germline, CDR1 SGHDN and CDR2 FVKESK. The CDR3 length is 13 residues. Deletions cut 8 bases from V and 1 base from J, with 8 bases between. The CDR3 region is CASGRENTGELFF. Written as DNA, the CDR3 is TGTGCCAGCGGGCGGGAGAACACCGGGGAGCTGTTTTTT.

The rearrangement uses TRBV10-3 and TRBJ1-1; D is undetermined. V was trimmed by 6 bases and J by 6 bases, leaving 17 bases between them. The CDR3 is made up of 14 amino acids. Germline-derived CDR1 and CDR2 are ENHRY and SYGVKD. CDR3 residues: CAIRMSLWEAEAFF. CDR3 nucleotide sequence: TGTGCCATCAGGATGTCCCTATGGGAAGCTGAAGCTTTCTTT.

The CDR3 DNA reads as TGTGCCAGCAGCTTATCAGGAGGGTCCTACGAGCAGTACTTC. Translated, it gives CASSLSGGSYEQYF. V gene TRBV7-6 combines with J gene TRBJ2-7, with D maybe TRBD2 (6 bases). Per germline, CDR1 SGHVS and CDR2 FNYEAQ. This CDR3 is built from 14 residues. Trimming left V 2 bases short and J 1 base short, with 9 bases between.

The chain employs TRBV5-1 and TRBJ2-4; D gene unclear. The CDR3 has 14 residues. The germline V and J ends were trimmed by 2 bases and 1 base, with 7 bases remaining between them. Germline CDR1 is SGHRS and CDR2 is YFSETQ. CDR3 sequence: CASSLLGAKNIQYF. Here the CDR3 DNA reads TGCGCCAGCAGCTTACTGGGGGCCAAAAACATTCAGTACTTC.

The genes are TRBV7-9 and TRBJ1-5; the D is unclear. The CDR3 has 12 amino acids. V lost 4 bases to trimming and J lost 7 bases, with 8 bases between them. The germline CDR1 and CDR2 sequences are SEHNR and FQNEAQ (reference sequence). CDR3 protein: CASSSAGQPQHF. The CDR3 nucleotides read TGTGCCAGCAGCTCCGCCGGGCAGCCCCAGCATTTT. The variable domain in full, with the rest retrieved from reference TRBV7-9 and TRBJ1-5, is DTGVSQNPRHKITKRGQNVTFRCDPISEHNRLYWYRQTLGQGPEFLTYFQNEAQLEKSRLLSDRFSAERPKGSFSTLEIQRTEQGDSAMYLCASSSAGQPQHFGDGTRLSIL.

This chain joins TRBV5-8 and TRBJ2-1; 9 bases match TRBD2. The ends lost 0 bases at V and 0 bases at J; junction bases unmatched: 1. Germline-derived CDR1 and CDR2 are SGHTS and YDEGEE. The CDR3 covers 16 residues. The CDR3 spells CASSLDSGSSYNEQFF. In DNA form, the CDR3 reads TGTGCCAGCAGCTTGGATAGCGGGAGCTCCTACAATGAGCAGTTCTTC.

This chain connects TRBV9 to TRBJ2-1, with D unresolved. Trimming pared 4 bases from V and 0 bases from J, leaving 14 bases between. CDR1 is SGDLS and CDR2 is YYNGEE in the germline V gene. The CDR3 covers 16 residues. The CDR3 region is CASSLRPGSSYNEQFF. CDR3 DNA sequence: TGTGCCAGCAGCCTACGTCCCGGCAGCTCCTACAATGAGCAGTTCTTC.

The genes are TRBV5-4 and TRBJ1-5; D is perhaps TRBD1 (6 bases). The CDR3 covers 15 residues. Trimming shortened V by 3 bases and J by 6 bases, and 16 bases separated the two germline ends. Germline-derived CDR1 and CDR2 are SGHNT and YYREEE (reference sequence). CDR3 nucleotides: TGTGCCAGCAGCTGGGGGCCAGGGGAGAGTCAGCCCCAGCATTTT. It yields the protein CASSWGPGESQPQHF.

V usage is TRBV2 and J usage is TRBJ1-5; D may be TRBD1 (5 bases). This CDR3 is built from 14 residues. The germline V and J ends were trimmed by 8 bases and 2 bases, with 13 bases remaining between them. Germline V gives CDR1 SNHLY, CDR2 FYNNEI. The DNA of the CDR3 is TGTGCCAGCTGGGGCGGGGGGGGCAATCAGCCCCAGCATTTT. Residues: CASWGGGGNQPQHF. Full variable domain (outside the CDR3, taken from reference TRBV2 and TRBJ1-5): EPEVTQTPSHQVTQMGQEVILRCVPISNHLYFYWYRQILGQKVEFLVSFYNNEISEKSEIFDDQFSVERPDGSNFTLKIRSTKLEDSAMYFCASWGGGGNQPQHFGDGTRLSIL.

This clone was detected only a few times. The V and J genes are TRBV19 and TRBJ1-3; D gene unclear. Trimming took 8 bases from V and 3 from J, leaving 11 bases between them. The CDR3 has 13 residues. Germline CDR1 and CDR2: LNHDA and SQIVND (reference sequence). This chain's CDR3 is CASYQFDGNTIYF. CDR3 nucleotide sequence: TGTGCCAGTTACCAATTCGATGGAAACACCATATATTTT. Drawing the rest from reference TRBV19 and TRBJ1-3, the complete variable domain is DGGITQSPKYLFRKEGQNVTLSCEQNLNHDAMYWYRQDPGQGLRLIYYSQIVNDFQKGDIAEGYSVSREKKESFPLTVTSAQKNPTAFYLCASYQFDGNTIYFGEGSWLTVV.

In nucleotides, the CDR3 is TGTGCCAGCAGTTACGGCCAAATGAACACTGAAGCTTTCTTT. Translation: CASSYGQMNTEAFF. The chain employs TRBV6-5 and TRBJ1-1; D unresolved. This CDR3 spans 14 amino acids. Germline CDR1 is MNHEY and CDR2 is SVGAGI. The V and J ends lost 2 bases and 0 bases respectively, with 7 bases between them.

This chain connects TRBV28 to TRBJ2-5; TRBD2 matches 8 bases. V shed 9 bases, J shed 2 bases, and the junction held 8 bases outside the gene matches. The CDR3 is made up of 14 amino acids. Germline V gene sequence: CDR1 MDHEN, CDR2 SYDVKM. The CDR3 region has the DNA TGTGCCAGTCACCCACTAGCGGCGCAAGAGACCCAGTACTTC. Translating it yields CASHPLAAQETQYF.

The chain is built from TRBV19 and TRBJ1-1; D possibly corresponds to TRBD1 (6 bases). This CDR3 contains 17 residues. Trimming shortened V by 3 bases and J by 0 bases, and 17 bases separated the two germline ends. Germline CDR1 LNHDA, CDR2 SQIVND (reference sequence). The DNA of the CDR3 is TGTGCCAGTAGTATCGACCGGGACACTCTCATGAACACTGAAGCTTTCTTT. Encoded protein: CASSIDRDTLMNTEAFF.

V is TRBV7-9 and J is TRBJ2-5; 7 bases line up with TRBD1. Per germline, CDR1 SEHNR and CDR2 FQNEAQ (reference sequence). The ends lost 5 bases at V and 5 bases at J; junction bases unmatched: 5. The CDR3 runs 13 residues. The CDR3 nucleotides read TGTGCCAGCAGCCGGACAGGTGGGGAGACCCAGTACTTC. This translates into CASSRTGGETQYF.

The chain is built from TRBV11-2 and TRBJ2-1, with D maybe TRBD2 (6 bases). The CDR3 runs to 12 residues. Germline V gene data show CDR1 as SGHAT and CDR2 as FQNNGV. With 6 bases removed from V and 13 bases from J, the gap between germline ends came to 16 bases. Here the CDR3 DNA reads TGTGCCAGCAGACGTACGGGAGACCCCCAGTTCTTC. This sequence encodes CASRRTGDPQFF.

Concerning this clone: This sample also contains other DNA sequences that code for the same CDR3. CDR3 protein: CASAWAEPYNEQFF. CDR3 bases: TGTGCCAGCGCTTGGGCAGAACCATACAATGAGCAGTTCTTC. The rearrangement uses TRBV2 and TRBJ2-1; D gene ambiguous. The V and J ends lost 8 bases and 4 bases respectively, with 15 bases between them. Germline V CDR1 and CDR2: SNHLY, FYNNEI. This CDR3 contains 14 residues.

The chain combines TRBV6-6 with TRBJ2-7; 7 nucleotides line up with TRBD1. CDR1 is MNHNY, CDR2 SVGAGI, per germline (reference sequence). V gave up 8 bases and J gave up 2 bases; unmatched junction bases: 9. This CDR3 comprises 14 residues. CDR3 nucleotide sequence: TGTGCCAGCGCGTCGACAGGGAAACCCTACGAGCAGTACTTC. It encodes CASASTGKPYEQYF.

CDR3: CASSGGKAGETQYF. CDR3 in DNA: TGTGCCAGCAGCGGTGGAAAAGCGGGAGAGACCCAGTACTTC. The chain links TRBV13 to TRBJ2-5, with D tentatively TRBD2 (6 bases). This CDR3 has 14 residues. Trimming pared 5 bases from V and 4 bases from J, leaving 14 bases between. Germline V gene lookup returns CDR1 PRHDT and CDR2 FYEKMQ (reference sequence).

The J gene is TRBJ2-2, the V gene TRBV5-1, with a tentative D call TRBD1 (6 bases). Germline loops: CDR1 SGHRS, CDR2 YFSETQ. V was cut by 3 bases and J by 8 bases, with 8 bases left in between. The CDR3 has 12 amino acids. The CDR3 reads CASSYREGELFF. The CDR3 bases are TGCGCCAGCAGCTACAGGGAGGGGGAGCTGTTTTTT. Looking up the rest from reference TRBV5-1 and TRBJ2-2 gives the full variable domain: KAGVTQTPRYLIKTRGQQVTLSCSPISGHRSVSWYQQTPGQGLQFLFEYFSETQRNKGNFPGRFSGRQFSNSRSEMNVSTLELGDSALYLCASSYREGELFFGEGSRLTVL.

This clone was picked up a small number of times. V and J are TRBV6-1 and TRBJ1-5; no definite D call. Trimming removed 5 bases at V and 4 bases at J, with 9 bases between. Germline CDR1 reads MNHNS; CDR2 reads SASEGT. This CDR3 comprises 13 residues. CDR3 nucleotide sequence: TGTGCCAGCAGTTTCCCACAGAATCAGCCCCAGCATTTT. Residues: CASSFPQNQPQHF.

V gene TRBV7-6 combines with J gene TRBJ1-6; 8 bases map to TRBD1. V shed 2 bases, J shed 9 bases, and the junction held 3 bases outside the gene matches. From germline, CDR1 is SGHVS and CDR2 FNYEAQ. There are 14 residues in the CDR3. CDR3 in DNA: TGTGCCAGCAGCTTACAGGGGGCAGGTTCACCCCTCCACTTT. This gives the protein CASSLQGAGSPLHF. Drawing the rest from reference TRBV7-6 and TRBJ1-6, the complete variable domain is GAGVSQSPRYKVTKRGQDVALRCDPISGHVSLYWYRQALGQGPEFLTYFNYEAQQDKSGLPNDRFSAERPEGSISTLTIQRTEQRDSAMYRCASSLQGAGSPLHFGNGTRLTVT.